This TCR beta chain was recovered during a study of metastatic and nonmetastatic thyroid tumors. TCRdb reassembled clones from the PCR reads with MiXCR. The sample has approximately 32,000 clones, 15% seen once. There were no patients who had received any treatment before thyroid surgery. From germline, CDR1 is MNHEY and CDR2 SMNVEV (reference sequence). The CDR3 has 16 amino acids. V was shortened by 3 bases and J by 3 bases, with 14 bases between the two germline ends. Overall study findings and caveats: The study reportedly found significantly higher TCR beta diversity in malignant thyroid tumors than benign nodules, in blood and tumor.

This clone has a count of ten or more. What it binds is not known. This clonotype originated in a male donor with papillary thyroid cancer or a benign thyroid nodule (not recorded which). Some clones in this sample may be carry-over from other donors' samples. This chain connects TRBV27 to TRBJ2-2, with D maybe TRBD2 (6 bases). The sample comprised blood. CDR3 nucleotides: TGTGCCAGCAGTTTCCTCGTCGGGGAGGACACCGGGGAGCTGTTTTTT. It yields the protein CASSFLVGEDTGELFF.